Sequencing of this T cell receptor (beta chain) was carried out in a study of control samples from healthy donors and cancer patients. Concerning this clone itself: The sample holds other DNA sequences that translate to the same CDR3.

Clones were sequenced by immunoSEQ multiplex PCR, and TCRdb holds only the in-frame ones, with some missing. The sample carries roughly 190,000 clones, around 92% recorded once. The J segment lost 8 bases and the V segment lost 4 bases, leaving 6 bases of the junction unmatched. Germline lookup yields CDR1 LNHDA and CDR2 SQIVND (reference sequence). The CDR3 has 13 residues. The chain carries TRBV19 and TRBJ1-2; 8 bases agree with TRBD1. Sequencing was performed on blood. The sequence came from a woman under 40 in good health. For the CDR3, the DNA is TGTGCCAGTAGTACTGGGACAGGCTACGGCTACACCTTC. As protein: CASSTGTGYGYTF.